The 24 T cell receptor beta chains below come from one sample, sequenced in a study of shared clonotypes between healthy human individuals. Sequencing was performed with immunoSEQ multiplex PCR; in TCRdb, only in-frame clones are kept and a portion is missing. The table shows some 2 million clones, with approximately 95% occurring only once. Sequenced input: naive CD4+ T cells sorted from blood. The subset here: CD45RA+ positively selected. The receptor set was obtained from a man between 18 and 29 years old in good health.

The chain carries TRBV5-4 and TRBJ1-6, with D possibly being TRBD1 (6 bases). Trimming took off 3 bases at V and 7 bases at J, with 17 bases between the two ends. CDR3 length equals 16 residues. Germline V gives CDR1 SGHNT, CDR2 YYREEE (reference sequence). Here the CDR3 reads CASSSPSAGGNSPLHF. In DNA, the CDR3 is TGTGCCAGCAGCTCCCCTAGTGCTGGGGGCAATTCACCCCTCCACTTT.

A single count supports this clone. The rearrangement joins TRBV20-1 to TRBJ1-6, with D unclear. CDR3 length equals 10 residues. Germline-derived CDR1 and CDR2 are DFQATT and SNEGSKA (reference sequence). V was cut by 5 bases and J by 7 bases, with 3 bases left in between. The CDR3 loop is CSAENSPLHF. DNA for the CDR3: TGCAGTGCTGAGAATTCACCCCTCCACTTT.

The J gene is TRBJ2-5, the V gene TRBV6-6, with a tentative D call TRBD1 (6 bases). Trimming took off 6 bases at V and 0 bases at J, with 11 bases between the two ends. Per the germline V gene, CDR1 is MNHNY and CDR2 is SVGAGI (reference sequence). The CDR3 length is 14 residues. DNA of the CDR3: TGTGCCAGCAGGAATAACAGGGACCAAGAGACCCAGTACTTC. This translates into CASRNNRDQETQYF.

The chain joins TRBV6-4 to TRBJ2-5; D unresolved. Trimming took 7 bases from V and 5 from J, leaving 17 bases between them. Per the germline V gene, CDR1 is MRHNA and CDR2 is SNTAGT. The CDR3 has 14 residues. CDR3 sequence: CASKRLAPGETQYF. The CDR3 nucleotides are TGTGCCAGCAAAAGACTGGCACCCGGGGAGACCCAGTACTTC.

This chain connects TRBV7-6 to TRBJ2-7, with D perhaps matching TRBD1 (6 bases). The ends were cut back, 4 bases at V and 7 bases at J, with 20 bases in the middle. The germline CDR1 and CDR2 sequences are SGHVS and FNYEAQ. The CDR3 spans 15 residues. The CDR3 DNA is TGTGCCAGCAGCTCACAGACAGGAAGCTCAGGAGAGCAGTACTTC. This encodes CASSSQTGSSGEQYF.

The chain combines TRBV2 with TRBJ2-7; 9 bases agree with TRBD1. The CDR3 runs 16 residues. The V and J ends lost 6 bases and 1 base, in that order; junction bases with no gene match: 10. Germline V gene sequence: CDR1 SNHLY, CDR2 FYNNEI. Here the CDR3 DNA reads TGTGCCAGCAGGAAAAACACAGGGGGCAGTTCCTACGAGCAGTACTTC. Protein sequence: CASRKNTGGSSYEQYF. The full variable domain, completed using reference TRBV2 and TRBJ2-7, is EPEVTQTPSHQVTQMGQEVILRCVPISNHLYFYWYRQILGQKVEFLVSFYNNEISEKSEIFDDQFSVERPDGSNFTLKIRSTKLEDSAMYFCASRKNTGGSSYEQYFGPGTRLTVT.

This clone was observed many times. Other DNA sequences in this sample translate to the same CDR3. The chain carries TRBV5-6 and TRBJ2-7, with unresolved D. Looked up from germline, CDR1 is SGHDT and CDR2 is YYEEEE. Deletions cut 4 bases from V and 3 bases from J, with 11 bases between. The CDR3 sequence is 13 residues long. The CDR3 DNA follows: TGTGCCAGCAGCCCCCAAGGTGGCTACGAGCAGTACTTC. It is translated as CASSPQGGYEQYF.

The chain joins TRBV28 to TRBJ1-2; 8 nucleotides align to TRBD1. Germline CDR1 reads MDHEN; CDR2 reads SYDVKM. V gave up 6 bases and J gave up 2 bases; unmatched junction bases: 5. This CDR3 has 14 amino acids. CDR3 region: CASREDRDNYGYTF. For the CDR3, the DNA is TGTGCCAGCAGGGAGGACAGGGACAACTATGGCTACACCTTC.

This clone was found a few times. This chain uses TRBV7-9 with TRBJ2-1; D remains ambiguous. The V gene lost 4 bases and the J gene lost 4 bases, with 11 bases spanning the gap. This CDR3 has 14 residues. Germline assignment: CDR1 SEHNR and CDR2 FQNEAQ (reference sequence). CDR3 region: CASSSEIRYNEQFF. CDR3 DNA sequence: TGTGCCAGCAGCTCTGAGATACGTTACAATGAGCAGTTCTTC.

The genes are TRBV11-3 and TRBJ1-2; D is undetermined. Germline CDR1 reads SGHNT; CDR2 reads YENEEA. Trimming left V 7 bases short and J 2 bases short, with 17 bases between. The CDR3 has 15 residues. The CDR3 DNA sequence: TGTGCCAGCACCCAAGAGGACGGATTGAACTATGGCTACACCTTC. Translating gives CASTQEDGLNYGYTF.

The gene calls are TRBV5-1 and TRBJ2-7; TRBD1 aligns across 8 bases. This CDR3 comprises 13 residues. The V gene's germline CDR1 is SGHRS and CDR2 YFSETQ. After removal of 6 bases from V and 3 bases from J, the junction contained 5 bases not matched to a gene. CDR3 sequence reads: CASNAGTGYEQYF. CDR3 nucleotide sequence: TGCGCCAGCAACGCAGGGACAGGCTACGAGCAGTACTTC.

The CDR3 sequence is CASTLGWSSYNEQFF. CDR3 in DNA: TGTGCCAGCACACTCGGGTGGTCCTCCTACAATGAGCAGTTCTTC. The chain joins TRBV11-2 to TRBJ2-1; D is ambiguous. CDR3 length: 15 residues. The V end lost 7 bases, the J end lost 0 bases, and 13 bases lay between the germline ends. Germline loops: CDR1 SGHAT, CDR2 FQNNGV.

This clone has just one count. This chain links TRBV19 with TRBJ1-2; D is unclear. The germline V gene encodes CDR1 LNHDA and CDR2 SQIVND (reference sequence). The V gene lost 5 bases and the J gene lost 0 bases, with 7 bases spanning the gap. The CDR3 has 13 residues. The CDR3 protein is CASSLGSNYGYTF. The DNA for the CDR3 is TGTGCCAGTAGTCTCGGGTCTAACTATGGCTACACCTTC. The full variable domain, completed using reference TRBV19 and TRBJ1-2, is DGGITQSPKYLFRKEGQNVTLSCEQNLNHDAMYWYRQDPGQGLRLIYYSQIVNDFQKGDIAEGYSVSREKKESFPLTVTSAQKNPTAFYLCASSLGSNYGYTFGSGTRLTVV.

This chain's CDR3 is CASSQDQASQWYEQFF. DNA of the CDR3: TGCGCCAGCAGCCAAGATCAGGCTAGCCAGTGGTATGAGCAGTTCTTC. The V gene is TRBV4-1, the J gene TRBJ2-1; D perhaps matches TRBD2 (5 bases). CDR1 and CDR2 (germline): MGHRA, YSYEKL. The CDR3 is made up of 16 amino acids. Trimming removed 0 bases at V and 8 bases at J, with 17 bases between.

The rearrangement uses TRBV6-5 and TRBJ2-7; 7 nucleotides match TRBD2. Germline trimming cut 0 bases from V and 2 bases from J; bases unmatched to any gene: 4. Looked up from germline, CDR1 is MNHEY and CDR2 is SVGAGI. The CDR3 contains 15 residues. The CDR3: CASSYSWGGTYEQYF. As DNA, the CDR3 is TGTGCCAGCAGTTACTCGTGGGGGGGTACCTACGAGCAGTACTTC.

The chain links TRBV11-3 to TRBJ2-1, with D maybe TRBD2 (6 bases). CDR1 SGHNT and CDR2 YENEEA come from the germline V gene. This CDR3 region has 14 residues. The V end lost 0 bases, the J end lost 15 bases, and 18 bases lay between the germline ends. CDR3 amino acids: CASSLDRDSLNLFF. In DNA, the CDR3 is TGTGCCAGCAGCTTAGATCGGGACTCCCTTAACCTGTTCTTC.

The rearrangement joins TRBV5-1 to TRBJ1-3; 8 nucleotides match TRBD1. Unmatched junction bases numbered 5, after V lost 2 bases and J lost 4 bases. The CDR3 has 15 amino acids. Per the germline V gene, CDR1 is SGHRS and CDR2 is YFSETQ. CDR3 amino acids: CASSLEGQVGNTIYF. Here the CDR3 DNA reads TGCGCCAGCAGCTTAGAGGGACAGGTCGGAAACACCATATATTTT.

This chain links TRBV4-1 with TRBJ1-1; D is uncertain. The V gene lost 8 bases and the J gene lost 4 bases, with 14 bases spanning the gap. CDR1 is MGHRA and CDR2 is YSYEKL in the germline V gene. The CDR3 is 13 amino acids. The CDR3 reads CASSRGSGTEAFF. In DNA form, the CDR3 reads TGCGCCAGCTCCCGGGGATCTGGCACTGAAGCTTTCTTT.

The rearrangement uses TRBV7-2 and TRBJ2-5; 8 bases align to TRBD2. The better agreement between TRBJ2-7 and the DNA end casts doubt on the J call. The CDR3 runs 15 residues. Germline V gene lookup returns CDR1 SGHTA and CDR2 FQGNSA. CDR3 region: CASRPTSGGSYEQYF. CDR3 sequence (DNA): TGTGCCAGCAGGCCTACTAGCGGAGGCTCCTACGAGCAGTACTTC.

This clone occurred a few times. The chain is built from TRBV19 and TRBJ1-2; D is ambiguous. The germline V gene has CDR1 LNHDA and CDR2 SQIVND (reference sequence). The V gene lost 6 bases and the J gene lost 3 bases, with 11 bases spanning the gap. This CDR3 has 13 amino acids. This CDR3 is CASSQDGYYGYTF. CDR3 in DNA: TGTGCCAGTAGCCAGGACGGCTACTATGGCTACACCTTC.

The chain recombines TRBV5-1 with TRBJ1-2, with 7 bases identical to TRBD1. The germline gives CDR1 SGHRS, CDR2 YFSETQ. J gave up 4 bases and V 3 bases, and 3 bases lay outside the gene matches. CDR3 length equals 13 residues. CDR3: CASSSGQIYGYTF. CDR3 in DNA: TGCGCCAGCAGCTCGGGACAGATCTATGGCTACACCTTC.

The V and J genes are TRBV2 and TRBJ2-5, with a possible D match to TRBD2 (7 bases). Deletions cut 7 bases from V and 2 bases from J, with 14 bases between. The CDR3 contains 14 residues. Germline V gene lookup returns CDR1 SNHLY and CDR2 FYNNEI. The CDR3 loop is CASKRGGGQETQYF. DNA of the CDR3: TGTGCCAGCAAAAGGGGAGGGGGACAAGAGACCCAGTACTTC. Based on the CDR3 plus reference TRBV2 and TRBJ2-5, the full variable domain is EPEVTQTPSHQVTQMGQEVILRCVPISNHLYFYWYRQILGQKVEFLVSFYNNEISEKSEIFDDQFSVERPDGSNFTLKIRSTKLEDSAMYFCASKRGGGQETQYFGPGTRLLVL.

V gene TRBV6-5 combines with J gene TRBJ2-1; either TRBD1 or TRBD2 may fit D (5 bases each). The germline V gene has CDR1 MNHEY and CDR2 SVGAGI. The CDR3 contains 15 residues. V was clipped by 6 bases and J by 0 bases, with 12 bases between them. The CDR3 nucleotides read TGTGCCAGCAGCCCCGAGGGGAGCTCCTACAATGAGCAGTTCTTC. Translating it yields CASSPEGSSYNEQFF.

The chain uses TRBV28 and TRBJ2-4; D is undetermined. Trimming took off 2 bases at V and 6 bases at J, with 5 bases between the two ends. There are 12 residues in the CDR3. Germline V gives CDR1 MDHEN, CDR2 SYDVKM. DNA of the CDR3: TGTGCCAGCAGTTTAAGGAGAAACATTCAGTACTTC. It yields the protein CASSLRRNIQYF.